This TCR beta chain was found in a study of cytomegalovirus exposure and HLA in healthy donors (dated by TCRdb to the late 2010s). In terms of the full investigation: An earlier analysis of fewer than 750 of the donors reported around 280 Gb of sequence data and 100 million to 120 million unique TCR beta sequences obtained from some 200 million T cells. Approximately 300 gigabases of sequencing data and tens of millions of unique TCR sequences were included in an early release covering 550 to 650 HLA-typed donors. Of the approximately 400 genotyped donors, roughly 80% were placed in the genetic ancestry cluster associated with self-reported Caucasian donors. The aim of the study was to test whether cataloging public T cell receptors could identify signatures of past pathogen exposure. The T cell repertoires of under 700 subjects were profiled by immunosequencing and related to cytomegalovirus serostatus. A separate validation cohort of approximately 130 different subjects was used in addition to the roughly 700-subject first cohort. High-throughput TCR immunosequencing, statistical association of individual TCRs with disease status, and machine learning were combined to predict cytomegalovirus infection status. In a later analysis, previously published TCR beta repertoires from some 640 donors were re-analyzed and high-resolution HLA genotyping was added so that TCR occurrence patterns could be studied. Rather than drawing on any new phenotypic data, the later analysis identified candidate immune exposures from TCR beta sequences and the way those sequences occurred across donors. An earlier analysis of 450 to 750 of the donors used high-throughput TCR beta sequencing to judge whether each TCR beta V gene segment behaved as functional or pseudogenic. Alongside the repertoire data, information on donor age, sex, ethnicity and CMV serostatus was compiled. In a later genetic analysis, genome-wide SNP genotypes for about three fifths of the 666 donors were used, and that subset was treated as a discovery cohort. Every discovery cohort repertoire had been produced on one sequencing platform. HLA typing included class I and class II loci at four-digit resolution. Typing coverage varied by locus: 629-630 donors for A, B, C, DRB1 and DQB1; under 550 for DQA1; 606 for DPA1; 450 to 480 for DPB1. A handful of DR-DQ haplotypes were treated as single units for association and clustering because of strong linkage in the cohort. Among around 400 genotyped donors of the cohort, an average of roughly 240,000 unique TCR beta nucleotide sequences were sequenced per donor, around 18% of them non-productive.

Points on this clone: The antigen it recognizes is unknown. Per-base quality was not reported, and no clone a single base away is much larger than it.

The cohort comprised 550 to 700 healthy bone marrow donors. All cohort members were sampled while nominally healthy, although unrecorded immune exposures were likely present. The donor was CMV seronegative and was included in the group of 352 seronegative cohort members. Every donor gave a peripheral blood sample, and the peripheral blood mononuclear cells from that sample were used for TCR beta sequencing. Genomic DNA extraction from the blood cell samples was performed with the Qiagen DNeasy Blood Extraction Kit. Based on the germline V gene, the CDR1 and CDR2 sequences are SGHRS and YFSETQ. The junction carries 8 bases between V and J, which are trimmed by 0 bases and 1 base respectively. Including cysteine and phenylalanine, the CDR3 has 15 amino acids. Only the CDR3 region is kept as DNA, spanning 45 bases read in frame from base 1. The library was obtained by the immunoSEQ multiplex PCR assay. The multiplex PCR relied on a mix of 60 forward primers for TCR Vbeta segments and 13 reverse primers for TCR Jbeta segments. The CDR3 region of rearranged TCR beta genes was amplified from genomic DNA with a multiplex PCR assay. The Illumina HiSeq System was used to sequence the amplified TCR beta libraries as 87-base-pair reads. The source study handled its data this way. A later analysis tallied around 82 million unique TCR beta chains across the approximately 670 repertoires, and approximately 12 million of those chains were shared by two or more donors. Raw reads were error-corrected and collapsed into unique sequences with a nearest-neighbor algorithm that merged closely related sequences to remove PCR and sequencing errors. CDR3 sequences were aligned to IMGT reference sequences to assign V, D and J gene segments. For a sequence to be retained, a match of at least six nucleotides was required to both a V gene segment and a J gene segment. Rearrangements were called productive when the CDR3 lacked stop codons and stayed in frame with V and J; all others were non-productive. Following IMGT convention, CDR3 was defined as the stretch from the second conserved V-encoded cysteine up to the conserved J-encoded phenylalanine. In an earlier analysis of around 570 of the donors, sequences lacking an unambiguous match to a single V gene segment were excluded. An earlier analysis of some 500 of the donors classified V segments as functional when productive rearrangements were above 56.7% and as segregating when the standard deviation between donors was above 5%. A statistical classification framework was built for diagnosing cytomegalovirus status from the catalog of TCR beta chain sequences. In a later analysis, TCR nucleotide sequences were compared against IMGT/GENE-DB human TR gene sequences so that V and J genes could be assigned. Using the TCRdist pipeline, a later analysis assigned CDR3 sequences along with most-parsimonious VDJ recombination scenarios. In a later analysis, each TCR beta chain was defined by its CDR3 amino acid sequence together with its V-gene family, and reads without a unique V-gene family were excluded. A later analysis removed several hundred highly shared, low-generation-probability nucleotide sequences to deal with suspected cross-contamination and a sequencing artifact. In a later analysis, a clonal expansion index for each public chain was calculated from normalized within-repertoire ranks of inferred template counts. In a later analysis, generation probabilities were computed using a VDJ recombination model fitted to out-of-frame rearrangements, and the results were checked against IGoR. A later analysis scored TCR-TCR, TCR-HLA and TCR-CMV co-occurrence with hypergeometric tests, applying a repertoire-size bias correction to TCR pairs. A later analysis estimated false discovery rates by permuting HLA or CMV assignments 20 times. In a later analysis, co-occurring TCRs were grouped with DBSCAN, and TCRdist sequence similarity was added when clustering was performed within HLA-allele-positive subsets. Co-occurrence clustering excluded repertoires with fewer than 30,000 or more than 120,000 public chains, plus five with anomalous nucleotide sharing. TCRdb stores this immuneACCESS table with in-frame sequences only. Part of the clones is absent; in the studies checked, under half of the shortfall reflects unresolved V genes, and no reason is known for the rest. D and trimming were read from the DNA, whereas the V and J calls and clone size are those reported in that table. For this sample there are 140,000 or so clones; more than 55% appear just once. The ten most abundant clones make up over 5% of the sample.

Broad study findings and their caveats: An earlier analysis of approximately 540 of the donors showed that most TCR beta V segments appeared in productive rearrangements either about 87% or about 30% of the time, which broadly matched IMGT annotations. A later analysis found that HLA-associated TCR beta chains were more clonally expanded and had lower generation probabilities than equally common non-associated chains. According to a later analysis, TCR association rates differed among HLA loci, with DRB1 alleles showing the most associated TCRs and HLA-C alleles showing the fewest. Roughly uniform sequencing depth across donors was assumed in presence/absence analyses, although this assumption may not hold. The earlier analysis of 587 of the donors excluded roughly 17 rarely observed V segments, including chromosome 9 orphons, because counts were too low. Because the 87-base-pair reads could not distinguish some IMGT-functional V segments, including TRBV6-2 and TRBV6-3, those segments were excluded. According to a later analysis, most CMV-associated TCR beta chains appeared to be HLA-restricted, and the HLA associations seemed to be driven largely by CMV exposure. Most TCR sequences were observed very rarely across donors, whereas some public TCRs were present in many individuals. In vitro tests confirmed that three of the cytomegalovirus-associated TCR beta chains recognize cytomegalovirus antigens. In a later analysis, several top co-occurrence clusters were reported to appear linked to parvovirus B19, influenza, CMV and Epstein-Barr virus. Correlated functional status among segregating V segments might reflect linkage disequilibrium, but an unknown experimental factor could not be ruled out. In this cohort, only TCR beta chains were sequenced, and detectable features were limited by the absence of alpha or paired-chain data. Because HLA typing was missing for some donors at each locus, association tests included only the typed subset. A later analysis associated 16,951 TCR beta sequences with specific HLA alleles at a false discovery rate of 0.05. The authors suggested that the approach could potentially be generalized to other disease states and immunological phenotypes. A further reported finding was that TCR beta sequences accurately predicted the HLA-A and HLA-B alleles for most subjects in the first cohort. A total of 150 to 200 TCR beta chains were listed by the study as associated with cytomegalovirus. An association between a missense DCLRE1C variant and V-gene and J-gene trimming of TCR beta chains was found in a later genetic analysis and replicated in an independent cohort. CMV serostatus was the only immune exposure information available for the cohort. When HLA alleles, especially DR and DQ, strongly co-occurred, TCR associations were difficult to assign to individual alleles. A later genetic analysis reported fewer N-insertions in productive TCRs among donors in an Asian-associated ancestry cluster than the roughly 620-donor mean. The classifier was reported to diagnose cytomegalovirus status with high specificity and sensitivity in both the original cohort and the validation cohort. The sequencing pipeline was judged likely to have produced a cluster of highly shared sequence variants as a technical artifact.

This receptor was identified in a woman aged 55-70 years in good health and CMV-seronegative. Sequencing was performed on PBMCs. This chain is built from TRBV5-1 and TRBJ2-1, and possibly TRBD2, on 5 matching bases. The CDR3 reads CASSLGSGSYNEQFF. At the DNA level, the sequence is TGCGCCAGCAGCTTGGGGTCGGGATCCTACAATGAGCAGTTCTTC. Supplemented by the reference TRBV5-1 and TRBJ2-1 proteins around the CDR3, the complete variable domain is KAGVTQTPRYLIKTRGQQVTLSCSPISGHRSVSWYQQTPGQGLQFLFEYFSETQRNKGNFPGRFSGRQFSNSRSEMNVSTLELGDSALYLCASSLGSGSYNEQFFGPGTRLTVL.